These T cell receptor beta chains were read from a single sample in a study of shared clonotypes between healthy human individuals. Assay: immunoSEQ multiplex PCR; the TCRdb copy retains only in-frame clones and omits some. The sample carries about 510,000 clones, 75% to 85% recorded once. Material for sequencing was PBMCs. These receptors originate from a woman aged 40 to 50 in good health. Some clones in this sample may be carry-over from other donors' samples. Both conserved end residues are part of each CDR3. A D gene is named only where the DNA matches it firmly. The size entry is marked missing in some rows and otherwise reads once, few, many or a size class.

V	size	D	J	CDR3	DNA
TRBV7-2	-	-	TRBJ2-1	CASSFGLNNEQFF	TGTGCCAGCAGCTTCGGTCTGAACAATGAGCAGTTCTTC
TRBV4-1	-	-	TRBJ2-5	CASSQVGRQETQYF	TGCGCCAGCAGCCAAGTCGGACGGCAAGAGACCCAGTACTTC
TRBV28	-	-	TRBJ1-2	CASSLWTHTFGYTF	TGTGCCAGCAGTTTATGGACACACACTTTTGGCTACACCTTC
TRBV6-5	-	-	TRBJ1-4	CASSQRGGNEKLFF	TGTGCCAGCTCTCAGAGGGGCGGTAATGAAAAACTGTTTTTT
TRBV7-2	-	TRBD2	TRBJ2-5	CASSRGGAETQYF	TGTGCCAGCAGCCGGGGGGGGGCAGAGACCCAGTACTTC
TRBV2	-	-	TRBJ2-7	CASSNYEQYF	TGTGCCAGCAGTAACTACGAGCAGTACTTC
TRBV19	-	TRBD1	TRBJ2-6	CASKGDSRRGANVLTF	TGTGCCAGTAAAGGGGACAGCCGACGTGGGGCCAACGTCCTGACTTTC
TRBV28	-	-	TRBJ1-3	CASSLTGSGNTIYF	TGTGCCAGCAGTTTAACAGGGTCAGGAAACACCATATATTTT
TRBV15	once	TRBD1	TRBJ2-5	CATSRDRGQETQYF	TGTGCCACCAGCAGGGACAGGGGGCAAGAGACCCAGTACTTC
TRBV6-1	-	-	TRBJ2-7	CASSEGIGVSYEQYF	TGTGCCAGCAGTGAAGGGATCGGGGTCTCCTACGAGCAGTACTTC
TRBV4-2	-	TRBD1	TRBJ1-2	CASSQDRDRAYGYTF	TGTGCCAGCAGCCAAGACCGGGACAGGGCCTATGGCTACACCTTC
TRBV7-8	-	-	TRBJ2-4	CASSLTMGAGAKNIQYF	TGTGCCAGCAGCTTAACGATGGGCGCGGGGGCCAAAAACATTCAGTACTTC
TRBV28	-	TRBD1	TRBJ1-2	CASGDRAFVYGYTF	TGTGCCAGCGGTGACAGGGCCTTCGTCTATGGCTACACCTTC
TRBV2	many	TRBD1	TRBJ1-2	CASSRDRGQGYGYTF	TGTGCCAGCAGTCGGGACAGGGGGCAAGGGTATGGCTACACCTTC
TRBV20-1	few	-	TRBJ1-4	CSAGWREKLFF	TGCAGTGCCGGTTGGCGGGAAAAACTGTTTTTT
TRBV28	-	-	TRBJ1-5	CASSSGGQPQHF	TGTGCCAGCAGCTCCGGTGGTCAGCCCCAGCATTTT
TRBV2	-	-	TRBJ2-3	CASSLSRSTDTQYF	TGTGCCAGCAGCCTCTCACGGAGCACAGATACGCAGTATTTT
TRBV19	-	TRBD1	TRBJ1-2	CASCDQGARGYTF	TGTGCCAGTTGCGACCAGGGGGCGCGGGGCTACACCTTC